The clone carrying this T cell receptor (beta chain) was recorded at least ten times. Antigen unknown. Clinical symptoms, serum thyroxine and TRAb, thyroid ultrasound and orbital computed tomography were used for the diagnoses. Out of less than 12 ml of fresh peripheral blood came the PBMCs. The length of the CDR3 is 14 residues. V was cut by 5 bases and J by 10 bases, with 15 bases left in between. These data are taken from a study of T cells in Graves' hyperthyroidism and ophthalmopathy. The investigators amplified TCR beta CDR3 regions from RNA transcripts. The HTBI primer set drove a first-round RT-PCR of the TCR CDR3. TCRdb redid the calling of the multiplex PCR reads with MiXCR, one entry per CDR3 protein. The table includes roughly 350,000 distinct CDR3 sequences, more than 11% detected once. Broader study findings: In the blood, most expanded thyroid clonotypes above 0.001 appeared as well. Before onset, by a median of approximately 6.8 months, the model predicted ophthalmopathy.

This sequence was found in a woman in her twenties or thirties with Graves' hyperthyroidism. The chain links TRBV12-3 or TRBV12-4 to TRBJ1-6, with D unclear. The specimen sequenced was blood. The CDR3 DNA sequence: TGTGCCAGCAGTCTCCACTCGGAGGGATCACCCCTCCACTTT. Its translation: CASSLHSEGSPLHF.